This note documents a single TCR beta chain sequence. From its re-call of the 5' RACE reads, TCRdb lists each CDR3 protein once, without DNA. The specimen's table records roughly 200,000 distinct CDR3 sequences. These data originate in a study of monozygotic twins with inflammatory bowel disease. The germline CDR1 and CDR2 sequences are SGHTA and FQGNSA. The CDR3 has 16 amino acids. The TCR originated in a human donor with ulcerative colitis or Crohn's disease, or a healthy co-twin of an affected twin (not recorded which). The chain couples TRBV7-2 to TRBJ2-2; TCRdb's D call of TRBD1 is untestable without DNA. Sequences were obtained from blood. CDR3 amino acids: CASGPPGPRGTGELFF. The full variable domain, its missing parts supplied by reference TRBV7-2 and TRBJ2-2, is GAGVSQSPSNKVTEKGKDVELRCDPISGHTALYWYRQSLGQGLEFLIYFQGNSAPDKSGLPSDRFSAERTGGSVSTLTIQRTQQEDSAVYLCASGPPGPRGTGELFFGEGSRLTVL.